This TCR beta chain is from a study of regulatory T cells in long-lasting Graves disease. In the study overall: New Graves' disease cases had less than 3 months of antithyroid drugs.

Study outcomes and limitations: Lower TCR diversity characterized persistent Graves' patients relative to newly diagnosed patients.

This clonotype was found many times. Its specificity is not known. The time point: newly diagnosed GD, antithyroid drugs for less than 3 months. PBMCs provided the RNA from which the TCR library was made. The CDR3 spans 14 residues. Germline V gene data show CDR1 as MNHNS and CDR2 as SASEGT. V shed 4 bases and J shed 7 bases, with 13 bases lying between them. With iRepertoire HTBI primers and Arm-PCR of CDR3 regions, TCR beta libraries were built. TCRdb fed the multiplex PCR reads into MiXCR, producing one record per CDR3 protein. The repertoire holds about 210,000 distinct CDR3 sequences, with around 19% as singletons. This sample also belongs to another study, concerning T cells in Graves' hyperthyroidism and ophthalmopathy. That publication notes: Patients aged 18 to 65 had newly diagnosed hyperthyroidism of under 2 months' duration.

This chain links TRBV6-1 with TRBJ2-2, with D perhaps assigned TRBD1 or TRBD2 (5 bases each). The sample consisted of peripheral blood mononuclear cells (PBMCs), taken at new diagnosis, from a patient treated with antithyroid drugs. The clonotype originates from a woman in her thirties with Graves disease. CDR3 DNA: TGTGCCAGCAGTGTGGGGCTGGGGAGCGGGGAGCTGTTTTTT. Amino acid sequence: CASSVGLGSGELFF.